Below, one T cell receptor (beta chain) is given with its context. In TCRdb, the 5' RACE reads were re-called with MiXCR into one record per CDR3 protein. The table records under 85,000 distinct CDR3 sequences, roughly 15% of them present only once. Trimming left V 3 bases short and J 5 bases short, with 11 bases between. Germline V gene data show CDR1 as MGHDK and CDR2 as SYGVNS. The CDR3 loop spans 13 amino acids. This sample was taken from a study of early T cells in non-severe SARS-CoV-2 infection. The J gene is TRBJ2-7, the V gene TRBV25-1; D is possibly TRBD2 (6 bases). The TCR sequence derives from an adult who was a healthcare worker with PCR-confirmed SARS-CoV-2 infection or an uninfected control (not recorded which). This specimen consisted of whole blood, obtained at baseline. The CDR3 DNA sequence: TGTGCCAGCAGTGACGGGGGAAGGAACGAGCAGTACTTC. Translated, it gives CASSDGGRNEQYF.